One T cell receptor beta chain is described in this entry. It lacks a known antigen. No per-base quality is available; no much larger clone lies one base away. The data are from a study of early T cells in non-severe SARS-CoV-2 infection (dated by TCRdb to the early 2020s). In terms of the full investigation: TCR sequencing used bulk RNA from unsorted whole blood, so alpha and beta chains could not be paired.

The library was made by 5' RACE. Reads for this sample came from a NextSeq 500. In the TCR library protocol, unique molecular identifiers were attached to individual cDNA molecules to correct for PCR bias and sequencing error. Both TCR alpha and beta chains were sequenced, and tight co-correlation was observed between alpha and beta sequence abundances in each sample. The original pipeline was this. Decombinator V4 was used to annotate TCR sequences for V gene, J gene and CDR3. TCRs were defined as expanded if a significant change between any two time points was detected under a Poisson model with p below 0.0001. Abundances of TCRs were expressed as counts per million after normalisation to the total number of TCRs sequenced in each sample. TRAV1-2 paired with TRAJ12, TRAJ20 or TRAJ33 defined MAIT TCRs, while TRAV10 paired with TRAJ18 defined iNKT TCRs. VDJdb, accessed on 1 November 2021, was searched for TCRs annotated for CMV, EBV and SARS-CoV-2, and TCRs annotated for more than one antigen were excluded. In-frame beta chains were kept once TCRdb had trimmed the public reads at Q25 with fastp and called clones with MiXCR. Merged by CDR3 protein, the rows form single entries marked with the most common genes and DNA. The V and J calls were not made by the authors but by TCRdb's processing. The sample records around 100,000 distinct CDR3 sequences, around 13% of which are singletons. The top ten clones comprise approximately 6% of the sample.

Compared with germline, V lacks 3 bases and J lacks 1 base; bases without a gene match: 4. From its cysteine to its phenylalanine, the CDR3 spans 16 amino acids. Of all the DNA, just the CDR3 is kept, 48 bases in frame from base 1. The germline V gene specifies MDHEN as CDR1 and SYDVKM as CDR2. Findings and caveats that apply to the study as a whole: Matching against VDJdb was skewed toward anti-spike CD8 responses, likely underestimated virus-specific expansions, and missed private and CD4 specificities.

A case-control design nested within a healthcare worker cohort in London, UK, was used, with weekly nasopharyngeal swab PCR tests and blood sampling performed. Healthcare workers were enrolled in the week of the UK lockdown, from 23 to 31 March 2020, and were followed every week for up to roughly 16 weeks. The rearrangement combines TRBV28 with TRBJ2-3; 10 nucleotides in the junction match TRBD2. The sequence was obtained from an adult who was a healthcare worker with PCR-confirmed SARS-CoV-2 infection or an uninfected control (not recorded which). The source material was whole blood. Here is the DNA: TGTGCCAGCAGTTTGTTTGGGACTAGCGGCACAGATACGCAGTATTTT. The translation is CASSLFGTSGTDTQYF.